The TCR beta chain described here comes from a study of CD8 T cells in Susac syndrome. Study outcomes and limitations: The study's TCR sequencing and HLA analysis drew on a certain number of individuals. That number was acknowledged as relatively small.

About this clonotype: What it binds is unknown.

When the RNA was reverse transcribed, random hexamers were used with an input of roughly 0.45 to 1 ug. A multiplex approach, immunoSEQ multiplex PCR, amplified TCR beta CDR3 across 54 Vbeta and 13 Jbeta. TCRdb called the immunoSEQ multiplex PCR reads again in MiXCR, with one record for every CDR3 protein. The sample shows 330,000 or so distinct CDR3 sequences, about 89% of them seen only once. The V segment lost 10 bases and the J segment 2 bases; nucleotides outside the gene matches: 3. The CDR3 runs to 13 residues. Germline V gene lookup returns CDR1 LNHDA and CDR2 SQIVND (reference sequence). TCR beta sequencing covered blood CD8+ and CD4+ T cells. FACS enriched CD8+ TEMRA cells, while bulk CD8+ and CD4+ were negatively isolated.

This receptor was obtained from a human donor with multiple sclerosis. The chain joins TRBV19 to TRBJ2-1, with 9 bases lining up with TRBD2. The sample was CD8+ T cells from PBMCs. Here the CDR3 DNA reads TGTGCCACAGCTAGCGGGACCTACAATGAGCAGTTCTTC. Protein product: CATASGTYNEQFF.